The clone carrying this TCR beta chain appeared many times. As yet, its antigen is unknown. Unique molecular identifiers were affixed to single, distinct cDNA molecules. From the 5' RACE reads, TCRdb called clonotypes with MiXCR, one entry per CDR3 protein. The profile covers about 80,000 distinct CDR3 sequences, with about 11% appearing a single time and 4.7% taken by the ten largest. The data were obtained in a study of early T cells in non-severe SARS-CoV-2 infection. Study-wide background: Chains were unpaired, as sequencing was done on bulk RNA from unsorted whole blood. Study-wide points: Matching results from VDJdb favored anti-spike CD8 responses, leaving private and CD4 specificities undetected.

This clonotype originated in an adult who was a healthcare worker with PCR-confirmed SARS-CoV-2 infection or an uninfected control (not recorded which). The sample was whole blood.

This chain's CDR3 is CASSDRDRRLQETQYF. The CDR3 DNA sequence: TGTGCCAGCAGCGACCGGGACAGGCGCCTCCAAGAGACCCAGTACTTC. The chain has TRBV6-6 and TRBJ2-5; 8 bases match TRBD1. The CDR3 consists of 16 residues. Germline lookup yields CDR1 MNHNY and CDR2 SVGAGI (reference sequence). Trimming at V came to 6 bases and at J to 1 base, leaving 10 bases not matched to a gene.